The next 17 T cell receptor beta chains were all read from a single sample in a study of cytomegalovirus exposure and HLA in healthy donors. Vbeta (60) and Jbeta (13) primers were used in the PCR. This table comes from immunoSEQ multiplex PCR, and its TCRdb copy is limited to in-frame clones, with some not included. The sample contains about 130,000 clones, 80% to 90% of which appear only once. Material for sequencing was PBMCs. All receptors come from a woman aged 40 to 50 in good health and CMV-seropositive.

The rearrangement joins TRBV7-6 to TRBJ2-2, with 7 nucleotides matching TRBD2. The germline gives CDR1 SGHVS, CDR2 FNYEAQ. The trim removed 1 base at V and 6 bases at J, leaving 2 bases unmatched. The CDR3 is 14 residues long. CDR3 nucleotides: TGTGCCAGCAGCTTAGAACGGGGGGCCGGGGAGCTGTTTTTT. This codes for CASSLERGAGELFF.

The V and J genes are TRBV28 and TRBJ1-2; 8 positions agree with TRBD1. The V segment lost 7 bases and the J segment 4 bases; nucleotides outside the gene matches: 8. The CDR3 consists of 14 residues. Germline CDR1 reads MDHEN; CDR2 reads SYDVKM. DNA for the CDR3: TGTGCCAGCATCACAACAGGGGGTGCCTATGGCTACACCTTC. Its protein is CASITTGGAYGYTF.

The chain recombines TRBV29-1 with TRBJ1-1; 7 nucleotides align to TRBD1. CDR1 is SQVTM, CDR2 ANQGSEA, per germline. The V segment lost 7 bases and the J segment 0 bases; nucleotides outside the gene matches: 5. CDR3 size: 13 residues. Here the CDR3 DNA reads TGCAGCGCTGCGACAGGGATGAACACTGAAGCTTTCTTT. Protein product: CSAATGMNTEAFF. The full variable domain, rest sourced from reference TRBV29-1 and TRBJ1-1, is SAVISQKPSRDICQRGTSLTIQCQVDSQVTMMFWYRQQPGQSLTLIATANQGSEATYESGFVIDKFPISRPNLTFSTLTVSNMSPEDSSIYLCSAATGMNTEAFFGQGTRLTVV.

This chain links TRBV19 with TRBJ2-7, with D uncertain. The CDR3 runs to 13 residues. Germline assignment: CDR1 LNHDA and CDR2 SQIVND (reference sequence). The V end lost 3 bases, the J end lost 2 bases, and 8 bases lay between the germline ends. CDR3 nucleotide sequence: TGTGCCAGTAGTATGGGCATGACCTACGAGCAGTACTTC. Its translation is CASSMGMTYEQYF.

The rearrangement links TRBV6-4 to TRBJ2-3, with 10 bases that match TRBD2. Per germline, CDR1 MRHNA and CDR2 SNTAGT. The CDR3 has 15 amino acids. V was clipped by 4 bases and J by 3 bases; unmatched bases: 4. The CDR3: CASSAGAGGTDTQYF. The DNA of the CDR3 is TGTGCCAGCAGTGCCGGAGCGGGAGGGACAGATACGCAGTATTTT.

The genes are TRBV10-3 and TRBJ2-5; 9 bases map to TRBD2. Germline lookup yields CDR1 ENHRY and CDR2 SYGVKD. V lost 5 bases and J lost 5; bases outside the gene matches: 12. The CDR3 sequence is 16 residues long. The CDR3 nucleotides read TGTGCCATCAGTAATAGCGGGAGCTCGATTACGGAGACCCAGTACTTC. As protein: CAISNSGSSITETQYF.

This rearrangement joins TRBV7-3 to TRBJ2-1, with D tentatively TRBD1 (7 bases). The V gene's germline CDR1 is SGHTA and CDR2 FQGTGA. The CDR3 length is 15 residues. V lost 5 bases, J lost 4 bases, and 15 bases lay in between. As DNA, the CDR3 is TGTGCCAGCAGCCTACTGGGGGGACAGTACAATGAGCAGTTCTTC. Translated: CASSLLGGQYNEQFF.

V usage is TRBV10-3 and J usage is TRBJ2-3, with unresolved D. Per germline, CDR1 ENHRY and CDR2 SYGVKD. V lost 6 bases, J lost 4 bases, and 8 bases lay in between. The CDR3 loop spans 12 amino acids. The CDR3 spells CAIRNLADTQYF. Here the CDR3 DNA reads TGTGCCATCAGGAATTTAGCAGATACGCAGTATTTT.

The CDR3, as DNA: TGTGCCAGCAGTAAACAGGGAAGGGATCAGCCCCAGCATTTT. Translated: CASSKQGRDQPQHF. The chain couples TRBV28 to TRBJ1-5; perhaps TRBD1 as D (6 bases). The CDR3 runs to 14 residues. Per germline, CDR1 MDHEN and CDR2 SYDVKM. Trimming removed 5 bases at V and 5 bases at J, with 13 bases between.

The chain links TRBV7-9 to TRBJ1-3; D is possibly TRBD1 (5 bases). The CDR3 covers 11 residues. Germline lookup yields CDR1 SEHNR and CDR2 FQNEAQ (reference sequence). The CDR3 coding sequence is TGTGGTCGGGGGGATGGAAACACCATATATTTT. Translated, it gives CGRGDGNTIYF.

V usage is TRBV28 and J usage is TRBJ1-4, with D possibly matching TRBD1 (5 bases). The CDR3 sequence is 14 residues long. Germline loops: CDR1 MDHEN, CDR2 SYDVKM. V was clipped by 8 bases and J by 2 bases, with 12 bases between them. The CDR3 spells CASGVGGTNEKLFF. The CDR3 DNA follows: TGTGCCAGCGGGGTGGGGGGGACTAATGAAAAACTGTTTTTT.

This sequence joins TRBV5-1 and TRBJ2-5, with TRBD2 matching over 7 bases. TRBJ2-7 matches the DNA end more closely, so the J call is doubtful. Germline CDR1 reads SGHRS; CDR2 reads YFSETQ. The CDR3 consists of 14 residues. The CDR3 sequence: CASSFGGSNNEQYF. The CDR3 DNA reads TGCGCCAGCAGCTTCGGCGGGAGTAACAACGAGCAGTACTTC.

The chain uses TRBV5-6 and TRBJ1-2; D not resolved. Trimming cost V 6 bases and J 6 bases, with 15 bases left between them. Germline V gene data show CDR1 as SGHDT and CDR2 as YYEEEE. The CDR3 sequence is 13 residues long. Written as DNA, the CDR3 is TGTGCCAGCACCCTTGCGGGCATCGATGGCTACACCTTC. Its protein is CASTLAGIDGYTF.

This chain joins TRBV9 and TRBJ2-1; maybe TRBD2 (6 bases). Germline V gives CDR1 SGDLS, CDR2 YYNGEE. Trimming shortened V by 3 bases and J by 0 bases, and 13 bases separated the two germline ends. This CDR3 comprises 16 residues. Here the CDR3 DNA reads TGTGCCAGCAGCGAAAATATAGCGGCCTCCTACAATGAGCAGTTCTTC. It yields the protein CASSENIAASYNEQFF.

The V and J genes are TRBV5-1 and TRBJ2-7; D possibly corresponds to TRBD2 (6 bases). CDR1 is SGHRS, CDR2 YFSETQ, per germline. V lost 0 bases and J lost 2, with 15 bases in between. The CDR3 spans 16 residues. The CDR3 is CASSLDNRERPYEQYF. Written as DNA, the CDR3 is TGCGCCAGCAGCTTGGACAACCGGGAGAGGCCCTACGAGCAGTACTTC. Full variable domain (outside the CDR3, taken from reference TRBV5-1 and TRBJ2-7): KAGVTQTPRYLIKTRGQQVTLSCSPISGHRSVSWYQQTPGQGLQFLFEYFSETQRNKGNFPGRFSGRQFSNSRSEMNVSTLELGDSALYLCASSLDNRERPYEQYFGPGTRLTVT.

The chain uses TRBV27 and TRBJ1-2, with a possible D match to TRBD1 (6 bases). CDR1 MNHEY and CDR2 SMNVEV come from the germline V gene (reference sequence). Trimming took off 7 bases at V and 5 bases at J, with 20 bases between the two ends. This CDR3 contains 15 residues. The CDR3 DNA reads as TGTGCCAGCACTCTTCGGGGGGGCGCGTATTATGGCTACACCTTC. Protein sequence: CASTLRGGAYYGYTF.

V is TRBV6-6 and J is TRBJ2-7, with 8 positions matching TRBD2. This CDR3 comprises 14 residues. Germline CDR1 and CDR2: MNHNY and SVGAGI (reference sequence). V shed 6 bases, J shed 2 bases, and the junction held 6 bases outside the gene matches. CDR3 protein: CASSRTSLPYEQYF. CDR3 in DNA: TGTGCCAGCAGCAGGACTAGCTTACCCTACGAGCAGTACTTC.